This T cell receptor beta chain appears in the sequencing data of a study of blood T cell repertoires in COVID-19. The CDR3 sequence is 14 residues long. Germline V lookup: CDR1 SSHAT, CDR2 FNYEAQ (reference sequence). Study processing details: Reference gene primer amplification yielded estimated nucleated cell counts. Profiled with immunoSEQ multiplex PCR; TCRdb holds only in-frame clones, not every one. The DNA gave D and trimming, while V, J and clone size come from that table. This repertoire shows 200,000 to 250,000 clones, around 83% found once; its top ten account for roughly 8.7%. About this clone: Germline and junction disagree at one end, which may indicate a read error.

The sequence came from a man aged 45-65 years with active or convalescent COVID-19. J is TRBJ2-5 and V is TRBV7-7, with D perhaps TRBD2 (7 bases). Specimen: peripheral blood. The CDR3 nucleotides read TGTGCTAGCAGCTTAGAGGGAGGGGGAGAGACCCAGTACTTC. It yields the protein CASSLEGGGETQYF.